Listed here are 16 T cell receptor beta chains from one sample, sequenced in a study of blood T cell repertoires in COVID-19. This table comes from immunoSEQ multiplex PCR, and its TCRdb copy is limited to in-frame clones, with some not included. The repertoire has 200,000 to 300,000 clones, approximately 86% of them found once; the top ten carry around 3.3%. The sequencing input was PBMCs or T cells enriched from blood (not recorded which). The receptors shown here come from a woman aged 40 to 50 with acute COVID-19.

V is TRBV10-3 and J is TRBJ2-1; TRBD2 matches 12 bases. After removal of 6 bases from V and 7 bases from J, the junction contained 4 bases not matched to a gene. The CDR3 has 14 residues. The germline CDR1 and CDR2 sequences are ENHRY and SYGVKD. Written as DNA, the CDR3 is TGTGCCATCAGGGGACTAGCGGGTTTAAATGAGCAGTTCTTC. As protein: CAIRGLAGLNEQFF.

The chain couples TRBV11-2 to TRBJ1-3, with D maybe TRBD1 (5 bases). CDR3 size: 15 residues. V was pared by 2 bases and J by 0 bases, with 8 bases between. Germline values: CDR1 SGHAT, CDR2 FQNNGV. CDR3 loop: CASSLRGGSGNTIYF. The DNA of the CDR3 is TGTGCCAGCAGCTTACGGGGGGGCTCTGGAAACACCATATATTTT.

This clone was detected once. The chain employs TRBV19 and TRBJ1-5, with no clear D. The CDR3 has 13 amino acids. V dropped 11 bases and J dropped 2 bases, with 13 bases sitting between them. Germline V CDR1 and CDR2: LNHDA, SQIVND (reference sequence). In DNA, the CDR3 is TGTGCCTTGGGCGGGAAGGGCAATCAGCCCCAGCATTTT. Amino acids: CALGGKGNQPQHF.

The chain couples TRBV19 to TRBJ1-5; D not resolved. Germline CDR1 reads LNHDA; CDR2 reads SQIVND (reference sequence). V shed 5 bases and J shed 0 bases, with 17 bases lying between them. The CDR3 extends over 17 amino acids. The CDR3 loop is CASSSLNSRFSNQPQHF. In DNA form, the CDR3 reads TGTGCCAGTAGTTCCCTTAACAGCCGATTTAGCAATCAGCCCCAGCATTTT.

The chain employs TRBV25-1 and TRBJ2-4, with TRBD2 identical over 14 bases. Trimming at V came to 8 bases and at J to 9 bases, leaving 6 bases not matched to a gene. The CDR3 length is 14 residues. Germline CDR1 reads MGHDK; CDR2 reads SYGVNS. The CDR3 loop is CASRTSGRWGIQYF. The CDR3 nucleotides read TGTGCCAGCCGGACTAGCGGGAGGTGGGGCATTCAGTACTTC.

CDR3: CASRIDRAYEQYF. The CDR3 nucleotides are TGTGCCAGCAGGATCGACAGGGCGTACGAGCAGTACTTC. The chain carries TRBV2 and TRBJ2-7; 7 positions match TRBD1. Germline V CDR1 and CDR2: SNHLY, FYNNEI. V was pared by 6 bases and J by 4 bases, with 6 bases of the junction left unmatched. The CDR3 contains 13 residues.

The CDR3 coding sequence is TGTGCCAGCAGTCCTAGCGAGAGCTCCTACGAGCAGTACTTC. Translated: CASSPSESSYEQYF. The rearrangement joins TRBV27 to TRBJ2-7; possibly TRBD2 for D (6 bases). Germline loops: CDR1 MNHEY, CDR2 SMNVEV (reference sequence). The length of the CDR3 is 14 residues. Trimming shortened V by 5 bases and J by 0 bases, and 11 bases separated the two germline ends.

This chain connects TRBV24-1 to TRBJ2-2, with 9 bases that match TRBD2. The CDR3 spans 16 residues. CDR1 is KGHDR, CDR2 SFDVKD, per germline. V lost 7 bases, J lost 2 bases, and 7 bases stayed unmatched. The CDR3 DNA sequence: TGTGCCACCAGGGAGGCCGGGACTAGCAACACCGGGGAGCTGTTTTTT. Its protein product is CATREAGTSNTGELFF.

The chain joins TRBV4-1 to TRBJ1-5; 10 positions match TRBD1. V gave up 0 bases and J gave up 6 bases; unmatched junction bases: 14. Germline lookup yields CDR1 MGHRA and CDR2 YSYEKL. This CDR3 has 19 residues. The CDR3 reads CASSQDHKNRQGAGQPQHF. CDR3 bases: TGCGCCAGCAGCCAAGATCACAAGAATCGACAGGGGGCCGGTCAGCCCCAGCATTTT.

This clone was detected once. The rearrangement uses TRBV30 and TRBJ1-1; D is possibly TRBD1 (6 bases). The CDR3 runs to 14 residues. Germline lookup yields CDR1 GTSNPN and CDR2 SVGIG (reference sequence). V lost 4 bases and J 4 bases, leaving 16 bases between the germline ends. CDR3 protein: CAWKVGARGTEAFF. The CDR3 DNA reads TGTGCCTGGAAAGTGGGGGCCCGCGGCACTGAAGCTTTCTTT.

The chain employs TRBV19 and TRBJ1-6, with 7 bases matching TRBD1. The CDR3 totals 16 residues. V shed 2 bases, J shed 7 bases, and the junction held 8 bases outside the gene matches. CDR1 LNHDA and CDR2 SQIVND come from the germline V gene (reference sequence). CDR3 sequence: CASSILTGTENSPLHF. The CDR3 nucleotides are TGTGCCAGTAGTATACTTACCGGGACAGAAAATTCACCCCTCCACTTT.

The chain uses TRBV6-5 and TRBJ2-3; 9 nucleotides line up with TRBD2. The CDR3 consists of 15 residues. Per the germline V gene, CDR1 is MNHEY and CDR2 is SVGAGI. Unmatched junction bases numbered 8, after V lost 7 bases and J lost 3 bases. CDR3 residues: CASTRLAGPTDTQYF. Here the CDR3 DNA reads TGTGCCAGCACCCGGCTAGCGGGACCTACAGATACGCAGTATTTT.

The V gene is TRBV27, the J gene TRBJ1-5, with 9 positions matching TRBD1. The CDR3 is 15 amino acids. Germline assignment: CDR1 MNHEY and CDR2 SMNVEV (reference sequence). V lost 5 bases to trimming and J lost 1 base; unmatched junction nucleotides: 3. The CDR3 sequence is CASSPGTGSNQPQHF. The CDR3 DNA reads as TGTGCCAGCAGTCCTGGGACAGGGAGCAATCAGCCCCAGCATTTT.

The chain uses TRBV4-1 and TRBJ2-7, with TRBD1 as a possible D gene (5 bases). V was shortened by 0 bases and J by 2 bases, with 11 bases between the two germline ends. Germline V gives CDR1 MGHRA, CDR2 YSYEKL. This CDR3 is 15 amino acids long. CDR3 sequence: CASSQEGRAPYEQYF. The CDR3, as DNA: TGCGCCAGCAGCCAAGAAGGCAGGGCCCCCTACGAGCAGTACTTC.

The chain has TRBV2 and TRBJ2-1, with a tentative D call TRBD2 (5 bases). The CDR3 loop spans 15 amino acids. V lost 0 bases, J lost 9 bases, and 15 bases lay in between. Germline values: CDR1 SNHLY, CDR2 FYNNEI. The CDR3 sequence is CASSEAGVFTGEQFF. In DNA, the CDR3 is TGTGCCAGCAGTGAAGCGGGAGTATTCACGGGTGAGCAGTTCTTC.

The chain has TRBV24-1 and TRBJ2-7; 10 nucleotides agree with TRBD1. V was clipped by 2 bases and J by 6 bases; unmatched bases: 6. This CDR3 is built from 15 residues. Germline V gene data show CDR1 as KGHDR and CDR2 as SFDVKD. The CDR3 region is CATSDSGTGAFEQYF. DNA for the CDR3: TGTGCCACCAGTGATTCCGGGACAGGGGCTTTCGAGCAGTACTTC.